These 17 T cell receptor beta chains share one sample of origin, sequenced in a study of blood T cell repertoires in COVID-19. Sequencing was performed with immunoSEQ multiplex PCR; in TCRdb, only in-frame clones are kept and a portion is missing. The sample contains 140,000 or so clones, around 78% of which appear only once. Sequencing used peripheral blood. Every receptor here comes from a woman in her fifties or sixties with acute or convalescent COVID-19.

This clone occurred once. J is TRBJ2-1 and V is TRBV6-1; D is undetermined. Between the trimmed V and J ends, which lost 3 bases and 2 bases, there was a span of 5 bases. Germline V gene data show CDR1 as MNHNS and CDR2 as SASEGT. The CDR3 runs to 13 residues. CDR3 in DNA: TGTGCCAGCAGTGACAGGACCTACAATGAGCAGTTCTTC. Amino acid sequence: CASSDRTYNEQFF.

The chain carries TRBV7-9 and TRBJ1-1; perhaps TRBD1 as D (6 bases). Germline V gene sequence: CDR1 SEHNR, CDR2 FQNEAQ (reference sequence). V lost 5 bases, J lost 1 base, and 14 bases lay in between. CDR3 length equals 15 residues. The CDR3 reads CASSPLRGANTEAFF. CDR3 nucleotides: TGTGCCAGCAGCCCACTTCGGGGGGCGAACACTGAAGCTTTCTTT.

The chain carries TRBV2 and TRBJ2-3; 7 bases fit TRBD1. Losses at the gene ends were 6 bases for V and 0 bases for J; bases not matched to a gene: 6. The length of the CDR3 is 15 residues. The V gene's germline CDR1 is SNHLY and CDR2 FYNNEI. The CDR3 DNA sequence: TGTGCCAGCAGCCGTGGGACAGCTAGCACAGATACGCAGTATTTT. Its protein product is CASSRGTASTDTQYF.

Only a few counts were recorded for this clone. The chain recombines TRBV19 with TRBJ1-1; no clear D gene. This CDR3 region has 11 residues. V lost 10 bases and J lost 5, with 11 bases in between. Germline CDR1 is LNHDA and CDR2 is SQIVND (reference sequence). The CDR3 nucleotides are TGTGCCACACGGGGAGGGACTGAAGCTTTCTTT. This codes for CATRGGTEAFF.

This clone appeared once. The CDR3 nucleotides are TGCGCCAGCAGCCAAGTTCAACCCAGGGGTTTCAAAAACATTCAGTACTTC. The encoded protein is CASSQVQPRGFKNIQYF. This chain uses TRBV4-1 with TRBJ2-4; weak D call: TRBD1 (6 bases). V was cut by 1 base and J by 3 bases, with 16 bases left in between. Germline assignment: CDR1 MGHRA and CDR2 YSYEKL. The CDR3 runs to 17 residues.

This clone was recorded a few times. The genes are TRBV7-2 and TRBJ2-1; 13 bases are shared with TRBD2. Germline assignment: CDR1 SGHTA and CDR2 FQGNSA. With V trimmed by 5 bases and J by 4 bases, 8 bases remained unmatched. The CDR3 length is 17 residues. CDR3 DNA: TGTGCCAGCAGCCCACAGGGGACTAGCGGGATTTACAATGAGCAGTTCTTC. The encoded protein is CASSPQGTSGIYNEQFF.

The chain couples TRBV13 to TRBJ2-2; D might be TRBD2 (5 bases). This CDR3 spans 15 amino acids. Between the trimmed V and J ends, which lost 3 bases and 4 bases, there was a span of 12 bases. Germline CDR1 is PRHDT and CDR2 is FYEKMQ (reference sequence). The CDR3 sequence: CASSFSEGVTGELFF. The DNA for the CDR3 is TGTGCCAGCAGCTTTTCAGAGGGAGTCACCGGGGAGCTGTTTTTT. The full variable domain, completed using reference TRBV13 and TRBJ2-2, is AAGVIQSPRHLIKEKRETATLKCYPIPRHDTVYWYQQGPGQDPQFLISFYEKMQSDKGSIPDRFSAQQFSDYHSELNMSSLELGDSALYFCASSFSEGVTGELFFGEGSRLTVL.

The chain employs TRBV28 and TRBJ2-7; weak D call: TRBD2 (5 bases). Between the trimmed V and J ends, which lost 3 bases and 1 base, there was a span of 16 bases. The CDR3 has 16 residues. CDR1 is MDHEN and CDR2 is SYDVKM in the germline V gene. This chain's CDR3 is CASSFPSGWTSYEQYF. The CDR3 DNA reads TGTGCCAGCAGTTTTCCGAGCGGCTGGACTTCCTACGAGCAGTACTTC.

This clone was counted only a few times. For the CDR3, the DNA is TGTGCCAGCAGCTTCTCAGGGGGCTATGGCTACACCTTC. This gives the protein CASSFSGGYGYTF. The chain links TRBV7-8 to TRBJ1-2, with TRBD1 identical over 7 bases. This CDR3 has 13 amino acids. Germline CDR1 and CDR2: SGHVS and FQNEAQ. V lost 3 bases to trimming and J lost 4 bases; unmatched junction nucleotides: 2.

This clone was seen once. The J gene is TRBJ2-7, the V gene TRBV28; 8 positions match TRBD1. V lost 5 bases, J lost 2 bases, and 5 bases stayed unmatched. From germline, CDR1 is MDHEN and CDR2 SYDVKM. This CDR3 contains 14 residues. The CDR3 reads CASSITGGAYEQYF. For the CDR3, the DNA is TGTGCCAGCAGTATAACAGGGGGAGCCTACGAGCAGTACTTC. The whole variable domain, filled in from reference TRBV28 and TRBJ2-7, reads DVKVTQSSRYLVKRTGEKVFLECVQDMDHENMFWYRQDPGLGLRLIYFSYDVKMKEKGDIPEGYSVSREKKERFSLILESASTNQTSMYLCASSITGGAYEQYFGPGTRLTVT.

J is TRBJ2-5 and V is TRBV28; D is perhaps TRBD2 (6 bases). V shed 4 bases and J shed 3 bases, with 12 bases lying between them. CDR1 and CDR2 from the germline V gene are MDHEN and SYDVKM. This CDR3 has 14 residues. CDR3 loop: CASSSLSGEETQYF. In nucleotides, the CDR3 is TGTGCCAGCAGTTCCCTTAGCGGAGAAGAGACCCAGTACTTC.

V and J are TRBV27 and TRBJ2-6; the D gene is possibly TRBD2 (5 bases). The CDR3 has 16 amino acids. CDR1 and CDR2 from the germline V gene are MNHEY and SMNVEV (reference sequence). Trimming cost V 4 bases and J 0 bases, with 10 bases left between them. CDR3 protein: CASSYYGVSGANVLTF. The CDR3 coding sequence is TGTGCCAGCAGTTATTACGGGGTCTCTGGGGCCAACGTCCTGACTTTC.

The genes are TRBV19 and TRBJ2-7, with 12 bases aligning to TRBD2. Looked up from germline, CDR1 is LNHDA and CDR2 is SQIVND (reference sequence). CDR3 length equals 15 residues. V gave up 7 bases and J gave up 0 bases; unmatched junction bases: 4. This CDR3 reads CASTLAGGPSYEQYF. The CDR3 nucleotides read TGTGCCAGTACCCTAGCGGGAGGGCCCTCCTACGAGCAGTACTTC.

Note on this clone: A much larger clone differs by one base, so this may be a read error. The sample has other DNA sequences that encode this CDR3 too. This sequence joins TRBV12-3 or TRBV12-4 and TRBJ1-2; 7 bases match TRBD1. The CDR3 extends over 13 amino acids. V was clipped by 3 bases and J by 2 bases; unmatched bases: 0. This chain's CDR3 is CASSLGQNYGYTF. CDR3 in DNA: TGTGCCAGCAGTTTGGGACAGAACTATGGCTACACCTTC.

The chain links TRBV19 to TRBJ1-4; TRBD1 might be the D (6 bases). This CDR3 contains 13 residues. The V gene lost 2 bases and the J gene lost 7 bases, with 8 bases spanning the gap. CDR1 and CDR2 (germline): LNHDA, SQIVND (reference sequence). The CDR3 spells CASSILDSEKLFF. In nucleotides, the CDR3 is TGTGCCAGTAGTATATTGGACAGTGAAAAACTGTTTTTT.

The chain is built from TRBV27 and TRBJ1-2; D possibly corresponds to TRBD1 (6 bases). CDR3 length equals 15 residues. Trimming shortened V by 0 bases and J by 7 bases, and 15 bases separated the two germline ends. The germline V gene has CDR1 MNHEY and CDR2 SMNVEV (reference sequence). The DNA for the CDR3 is TGTGCCAGCAGTTTATCGCGATTGGGGGCAGGTGGCTACACCTTC. Amino acids: CASSLSRLGAGGYTF.

This chain uses TRBV14 with TRBJ2-1; 7 nucleotides agree with TRBD2. The V gene's germline CDR1 is SGHDN and CDR2 FVKESK. V lost 3 bases to trimming and J lost 0 bases; unmatched junction nucleotides: 8. The CDR3 sequence is 17 residues long. For the CDR3, the DNA is TGTGCCAGCAGCCATCCTTTCGGGAGGAACTCCTACAATGAGCAGTTCTTC. Amino acid sequence: CASSHPFGRNSYNEQFF. Full variable domain (missing parts from reference TRBV14 and TRBJ2-1): EAGVTQFPSHSVIEKGQTVTLRCDPISGHDNLYWYRRVMGKEIKFLLHFVKESKQDESGMPNNRFLAERTGGTYSTLKVQPAELEDSGVYFCASSHPFGRNSYNEQFFGPGTRLTVL.